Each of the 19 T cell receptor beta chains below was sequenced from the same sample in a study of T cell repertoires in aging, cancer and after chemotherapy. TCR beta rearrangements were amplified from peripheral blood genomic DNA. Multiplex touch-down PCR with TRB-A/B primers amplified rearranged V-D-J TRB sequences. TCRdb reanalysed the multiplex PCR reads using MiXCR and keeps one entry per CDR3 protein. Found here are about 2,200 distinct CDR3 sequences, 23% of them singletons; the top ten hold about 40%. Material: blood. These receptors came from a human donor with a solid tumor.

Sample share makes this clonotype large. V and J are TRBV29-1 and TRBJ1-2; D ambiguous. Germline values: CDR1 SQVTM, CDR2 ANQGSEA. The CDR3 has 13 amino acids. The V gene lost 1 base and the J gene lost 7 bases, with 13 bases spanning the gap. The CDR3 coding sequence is TGCAGCGTTGAAGCTGAATCGACTGTTGGCTACACCTTC. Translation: CSVEAESTVGYTF.

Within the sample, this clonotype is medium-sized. CDR3 sequence reads: CASSPQGGTYNEQFF. CDR3 nucleotide sequence: TGTGCCAGCAGCCCACAGGGGGGGACCTACAATGAGCAGTTCTTC. The rearrangement joins TRBV13 to TRBJ2-1, with D possibly TRBD1 on 8 matching bases. CDR1 is PRHDT, CDR2 FYEKMQ, per germline (reference sequence). The CDR3 has 15 residues. The ends were cut back, 5 bases at V and 2 bases at J, with 13 bases in the middle.

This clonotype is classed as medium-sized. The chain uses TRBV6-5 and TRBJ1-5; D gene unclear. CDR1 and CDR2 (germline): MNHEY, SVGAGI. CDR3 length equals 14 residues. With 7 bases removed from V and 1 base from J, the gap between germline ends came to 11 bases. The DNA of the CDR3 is TGTGCCAGCACCCCCCCCGGGAGCAATCAGCCCCAGCATTTT. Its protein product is CASTPPGSNQPQHF.

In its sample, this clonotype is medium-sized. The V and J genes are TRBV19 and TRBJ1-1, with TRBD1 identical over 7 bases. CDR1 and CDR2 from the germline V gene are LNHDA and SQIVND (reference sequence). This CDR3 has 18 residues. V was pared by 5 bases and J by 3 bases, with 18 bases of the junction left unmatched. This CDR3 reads CASSFPVGTATKDTEAFF. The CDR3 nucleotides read TGTGCCAGTAGTTTTCCCGTCGGGACAGCCACCAAGGACACTGAAGCTTTCTTT.

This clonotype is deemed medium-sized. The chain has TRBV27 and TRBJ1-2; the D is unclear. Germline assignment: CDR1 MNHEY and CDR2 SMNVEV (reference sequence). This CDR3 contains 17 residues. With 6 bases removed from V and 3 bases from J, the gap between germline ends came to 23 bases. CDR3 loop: CASSINNRAATDYGYTF. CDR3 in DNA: TGTGCCAGCAGCATAAATAATCGCGCAGCAACTGACTATGGCTACACCTTC.

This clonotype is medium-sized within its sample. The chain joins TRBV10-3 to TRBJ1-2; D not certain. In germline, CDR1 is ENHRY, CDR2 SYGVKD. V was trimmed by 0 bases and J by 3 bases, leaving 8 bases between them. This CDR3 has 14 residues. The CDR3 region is CAISESGSYYGYTF. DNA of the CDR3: TGTGCCATCAGTGAGTCTGGCAGCTACTATGGCTACACCTTC.

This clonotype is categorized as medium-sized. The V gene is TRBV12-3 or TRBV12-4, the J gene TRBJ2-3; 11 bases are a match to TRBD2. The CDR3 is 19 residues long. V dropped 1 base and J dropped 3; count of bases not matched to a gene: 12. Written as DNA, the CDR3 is TGTGCCAGCAGTTTAGGATCCGGGACTAGCGGTGCCTTTACAGATACGCAGTATTTT. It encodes CASSLGSGTSGAFTDTQYF.

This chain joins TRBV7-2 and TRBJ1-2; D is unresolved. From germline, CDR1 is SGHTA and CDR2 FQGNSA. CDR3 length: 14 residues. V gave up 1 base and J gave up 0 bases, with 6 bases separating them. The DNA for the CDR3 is TGTGCCAGCAGCTTAGGGCAGACTAACTATGGCTACACCTTC. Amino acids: CASSLGQTNYGYTF.

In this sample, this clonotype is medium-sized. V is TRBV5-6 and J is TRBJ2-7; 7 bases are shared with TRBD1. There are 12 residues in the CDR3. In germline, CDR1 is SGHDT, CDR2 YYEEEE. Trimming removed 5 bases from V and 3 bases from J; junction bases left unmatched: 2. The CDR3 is CASSTGVYEQYF. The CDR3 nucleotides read TGTGCCAGCAGTACAGGGGTCTACGAGCAGTACTTC.

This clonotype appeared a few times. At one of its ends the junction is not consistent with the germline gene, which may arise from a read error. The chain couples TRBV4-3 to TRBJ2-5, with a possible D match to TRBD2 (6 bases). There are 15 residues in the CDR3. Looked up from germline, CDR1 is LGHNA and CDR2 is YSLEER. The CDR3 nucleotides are TGTGCCAGCAGCCAAGACCGGGACTCCCAAGAGACCCAGTACTTC. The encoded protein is CASSQDRDSQETQYF.

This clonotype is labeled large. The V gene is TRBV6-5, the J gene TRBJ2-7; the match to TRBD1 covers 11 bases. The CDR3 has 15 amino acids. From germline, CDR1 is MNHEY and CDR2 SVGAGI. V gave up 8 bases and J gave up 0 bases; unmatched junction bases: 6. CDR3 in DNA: TGTGCCAGCTCCCCAGGGACAGGGGGCTCCTACGAGCAGTACTTC. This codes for CASSPGTGGSYEQYF.

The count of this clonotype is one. The CDR3 DNA reads as TGTGCCAGCAGCTTCTCTGATAATCAGCCCCAGCATTTT. Its protein product is CASSFSDNQPQHF. The chain joins TRBV7-2 to TRBJ1-5; no clear D. This CDR3 has 13 residues. Germline loops: CDR1 SGHTA, CDR2 FQGNSA. Trimming took 3 bases from V and 4 from J, leaving 7 bases between them.

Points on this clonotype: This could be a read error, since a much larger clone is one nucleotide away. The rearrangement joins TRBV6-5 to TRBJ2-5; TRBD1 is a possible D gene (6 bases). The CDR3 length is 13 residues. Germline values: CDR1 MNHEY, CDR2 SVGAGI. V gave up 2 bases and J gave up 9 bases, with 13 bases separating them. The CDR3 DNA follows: TGTGCCAGCAGTTACGAGGTGGGGGCCTCCCAGTACTTC. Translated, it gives CASSYEVGASQYF.

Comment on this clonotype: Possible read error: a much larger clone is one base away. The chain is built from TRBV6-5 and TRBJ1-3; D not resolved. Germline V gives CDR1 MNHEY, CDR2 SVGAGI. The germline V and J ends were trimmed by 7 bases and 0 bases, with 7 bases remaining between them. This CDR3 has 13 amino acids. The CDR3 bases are TGTGCCAGCACCTACTCCTCTGGAAACACCATATATTTT. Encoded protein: CASTYSSGNTIYF.

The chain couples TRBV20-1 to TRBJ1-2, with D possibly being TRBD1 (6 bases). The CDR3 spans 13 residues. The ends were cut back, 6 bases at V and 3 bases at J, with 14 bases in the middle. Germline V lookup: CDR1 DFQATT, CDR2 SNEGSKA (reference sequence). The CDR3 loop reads CSALGAGDYGYTF. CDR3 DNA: TGCAGTGCGTTGGGGGCAGGGGACTATGGCTACACCTTC.

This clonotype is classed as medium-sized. The CDR3 region has the DNA TGTGCCAGCAGCTCGGTGGACAGGGGCACAGATACGCAGTATTTT. Translated: CASSSVDRGTDTQYF. V is TRBV5-4 and J is TRBJ2-3; 8 nucleotides align to TRBD1. V lost 3 bases and J lost 1; bases outside the gene matches: 4. The length of the CDR3 is 15 residues. CDR1 SGHNT and CDR2 YYREEE come from the germline V gene (reference sequence).

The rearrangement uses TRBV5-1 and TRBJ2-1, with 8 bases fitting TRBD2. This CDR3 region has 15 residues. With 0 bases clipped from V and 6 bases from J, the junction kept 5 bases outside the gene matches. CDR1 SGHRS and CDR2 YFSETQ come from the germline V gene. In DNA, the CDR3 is TGCGCCAGCAGCTTGGTTAGCGGGGCAACCAATGAGCAGTTCTTC. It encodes CASSLVSGATNEQFF.

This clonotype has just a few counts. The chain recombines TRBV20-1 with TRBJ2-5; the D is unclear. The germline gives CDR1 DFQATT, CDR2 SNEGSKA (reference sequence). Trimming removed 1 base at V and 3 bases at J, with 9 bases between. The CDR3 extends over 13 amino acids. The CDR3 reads CSARVPLEETQYF. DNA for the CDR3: TGCAGTGCTAGAGTTCCCCTAGAAGAGACCCAGTACTTC.

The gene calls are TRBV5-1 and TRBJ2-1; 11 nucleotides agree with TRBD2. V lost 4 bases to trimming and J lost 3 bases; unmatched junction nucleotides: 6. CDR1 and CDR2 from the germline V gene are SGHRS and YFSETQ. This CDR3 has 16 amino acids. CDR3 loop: CASSGSGGAYYNEQFF. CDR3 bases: TGCGCCAGCAGCGGTAGCGGGGGGGCTTACTACAATGAGCAGTTCTTC. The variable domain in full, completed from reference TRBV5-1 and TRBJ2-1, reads KAGVTQTPRYLIKTRGQQVTLSCSPISGHRSVSWYQQTPGQGLQFLFEYFSETQRNKGNFPGRFSGRQFSNSRSEMNVSTLELGDSALYLCASSGSGGAYYNEQFFGPGTRLTVL.